This TCR beta chain was identified in a study of blood T cell repertoires in COVID-19. Per the original methods: Amplification from reference gene primers served as the basis for estimated nucleated cell counts. Data came from immunoSEQ multiplex PCR; TCRdb stores just in-frame clones and leaves some out. For V, J and clone size, that table is used; D and trimming come from the DNA. The sample has approximately 200,000 clones; about 90% are singletons. All enrollees were about 18 to 100 years old and from 20 to 30 US areas. Cohort 3 recovered donors had two negative PCRs, clearance, or symptom resolution. The CDR3 sequence is 14 residues long. J gave up 3 bases and V 5 bases, and 6 bases lay outside the gene matches. Germline CDR1 and CDR2: SGHVS and FQNEAQ.

The chain couples TRBV7-8 to TRBJ1-1; 7 nucleotides agree with TRBD1. The specimen was PBMCs or T cells enriched from blood (not recorded which). This receptor was identified in a man aged 25 to 45 who had recovered from COVID-19. This CDR3 reads CASSNRGGYTEAFF. DNA for the CDR3: TGTGCCAGCAGCAACAGGGGTGGGTACACTGAAGCTTTCTTT.